This T cell receptor beta chain originates from a study of human T cells and chemical hapten exposure. On the study more broadly: Sensitization used 2% DPC on around 2 cm by around 2 cm upper inner arm skin. Patch tests delivered 0.01% DPC to the upper back and were evaluated at 6 days.

Findings of the study overall: Versus controls, significantly more large CDR3 similarity clusters arose from expanded TCRs.

This clonotype was picked up many times. Its specificity is not known. The CDR3 is made up of 15 amino acids. Trimming stripped 6 bases from V and 5 bases from J, with 19 bases between. TCRdb fed the RACE reads into MiXCR, producing one record per CDR3 protein. The sample consists of approximately 350,000 distinct CDR3 sequences, just under 6.5% of them appearing once. Time point here: patch test 2, 6 weeks after DPC sensitization. Treatment defined: therapeutic diphenylcyclopropenone sensitization with weekly scalp DPC. The donor pool consisted of alopecia patients aged 18 to 70 years, considered suitable for DPC.

V gene TRBV12-3 or TRBV12-4 combines with J gene TRBJ2-5; perhaps TRBD1 as D (6 bases). The sequence was collected from a woman aged 18-29 years with alopecia areata. Some clones in this sample may be carry-over from other donors' samples. Sequencing used whole blood, obtained in connection with sensitization to the hapten diphenylcyclopropenone (DPC). This CDR3 reads CASSLQGPRVETQYF. CDR3 bases: TGTGCCAGCAGCCTACAGGGCCCGCGGGTTGAGACCCAGTACTTC.